Below are 2 T cell receptor beta chains sequenced from a single sample in a study of T cells in Graves' hyperthyroidism and ophthalmopathy. Using RNA transcripts as the source, TCR beta CDR3 regions were amplified. RT-PCR in the first round (using the HTBI primer set) targeted the TCR CDR3. TCRdb used MiXCR to reprocess the multiplex PCR reads, holding one entry per CDR3 protein. The table includes approximately 560,000 distinct CDR3 sequences, 15% to 19% detected once. The sequencing sample was made of blood. The source is a woman in her 30s with Graves' hyperthyroidism.

This chain links TRBV4-1 with TRBJ2-1, with TRBD1 identical over 11 bases. The CDR3 runs 19 residues. CDR1 is MGHRA, CDR2 YSYEKL, per germline. J lost 10 bases, V lost 2 bases, and 19 bases had no gene match. The CDR3 spells CASSQRTGGLAGRGWEQFF. CDR3 sequence (DNA): TGCGCCAGCAGCCAACGGACAGGGGGCCTAGCGGGGAGAGGGTGGGAGCAGTTCTTC.

This clonotype was recorded at least ten times. V and J are TRBV12-3 or TRBV12-4 and TRBJ1-1; D unresolved. This CDR3 contains 13 residues. V was cut by 3 bases and J by 4 bases, with 9 bases left in between. The CDR3 loop is CASSFQRSTEAFF. The CDR3 nucleotides read TGTGCCAGCAGTTTCCAGAGGAGCACTGAAGCTTTCTTT.